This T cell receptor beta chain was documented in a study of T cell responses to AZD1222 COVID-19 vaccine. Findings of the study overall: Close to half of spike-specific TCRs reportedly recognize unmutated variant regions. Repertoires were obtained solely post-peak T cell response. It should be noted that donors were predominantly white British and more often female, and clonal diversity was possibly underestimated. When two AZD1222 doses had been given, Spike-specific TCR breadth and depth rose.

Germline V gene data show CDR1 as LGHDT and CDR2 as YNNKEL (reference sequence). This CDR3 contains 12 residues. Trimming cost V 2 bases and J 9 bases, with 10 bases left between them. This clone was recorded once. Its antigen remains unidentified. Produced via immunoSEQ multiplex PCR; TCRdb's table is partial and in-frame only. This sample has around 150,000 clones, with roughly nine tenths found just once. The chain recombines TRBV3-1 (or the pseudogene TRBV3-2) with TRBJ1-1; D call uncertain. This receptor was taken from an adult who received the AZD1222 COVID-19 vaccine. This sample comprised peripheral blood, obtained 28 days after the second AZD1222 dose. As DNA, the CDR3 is TGTGCCAGCAGCCAATCTGGATCTCAAGCTTTCTTT. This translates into CASSQSGSQAFF.